The 32 T cell receptor beta chains in this list originate from one sample, sequenced in a study of radiotherapy plus CTLA-4 blockade in lung cancer. Using immunoSEQ multiplex PCR, the repertoire was profiled, and TCRdb retains in-frame clones only, with some absent. The sample shows over 85,000 clones, about 86% of them seen only once. The input for sequencing was peripheral blood, taken from a patient treated with radiotherapy plus ipilimumab. Source of these receptors: a human donor with non-small cell lung cancer that progressed on radiotherapy plus ipilimumab.

The chain has TRBV6-5 and TRBJ2-1, with TRBD2 identical over 13 bases. This CDR3 is built from 16 residues. Germline CDR1 is MNHEY and CDR2 is SVGAGI. Unmatched junction bases numbered 5, after V lost 0 bases and J lost 9 bases. CDR3 amino acids: CASSYSGLAGAGEQFF. Here the CDR3 DNA reads TGTGCCAGCAGTTACTCCGGACTAGCGGGAGCGGGTGAGCAGTTCTTC.

This clone was recorded a few times. This rearrangement joins TRBV2 to TRBJ1-1; TRBD1 matches 7 bases. Germline V lookup: CDR1 SNHLY, CDR2 FYNNEI. The CDR3 loop spans 14 amino acids. With V trimmed by 6 bases and J by 3 bases, 7 bases remained unmatched. The CDR3 nucleotides read TGTGCCAGCAGCCTCAGGGGGTGGGACACTGAAGCTTTCTTT. Its protein is CASSLRGWDTEAFF. Full variable domain (outside the CDR3, taken from reference TRBV2 and TRBJ1-1): EPEVTQTPSHQVTQMGQEVILRCVPISNHLYFYWYRQILGQKVEFLVSFYNNEISEKSEIFDDQFSVERPDGSNFTLKIRSTKLEDSAMYFCASSLRGWDTEAFFGQGTRLTVV.

The chain recombines TRBV6-5 with TRBJ1-3, with D possibly being TRBD1 (5 bases). Germline V gene lookup returns CDR1 MNHEY and CDR2 SVGAGI. Between the trimmed V and J ends, which lost 0 bases and 5 bases, there was a span of 11 bases. The CDR3 loop spans 15 amino acids. CDR3: CASSYSRVARNTIYF. The CDR3 nucleotides are TGTGCCAGCAGTTACTCCAGGGTGGCTCGAAACACCATATATTTT.

The genes are TRBV2 and TRBJ1-4; the match to TRBD1 covers 7 bases. Germline values: CDR1 SNHLY, CDR2 FYNNEI. CDR3 size: 14 residues. Trimming at V came to 4 bases and at J to 5 bases, leaving 4 bases not matched to a gene. CDR3 residues: CASSGQGGNEKLFF. The CDR3, as DNA: TGTGCCAGCAGTGGACAGGGTGGGAATGAAAAACTGTTTTTT.

This chain uses TRBV9 with TRBJ2-7, with D possibly TRBD2 on 5 matching bases. V lost 0 bases, J lost 2 bases, and 12 bases lay in between. CDR3 length: 15 amino acids. CDR1 is SGDLS, CDR2 YYNGEE, per germline. CDR3 nucleotide sequence: TGTGCCAGCAGCGTAGCCTGGGCGACTACCTACGAGCAGTACTTC. Residues: CASSVAWATTYEQYF.

This chain connects TRBV5-4 to TRBJ2-6; D is unresolved. The germline V gene encodes CDR1 SGHNT and CDR2 YYREEE (reference sequence). The V and J ends lost 3 bases and 1 base respectively, with 8 bases between them. The CDR3 is 15 residues long. The CDR3 DNA reads as TGTGCCAGCAGCTCCCCATGGTCTGGGGCCAACGTCCTGACTTTC. Protein product: CASSSPWSGANVLTF.

The genes are TRBV6-6 and TRBJ1-5; the D gene is possibly TRBD1 (6 bases). The CDR3 extends over 15 amino acids. V was pared by 6 bases and J by 3 bases, with 15 bases between. In germline, CDR1 is MNHNY, CDR2 SVGAGI (reference sequence). The CDR3 bases are TGTGCCAGCAGCACCAGGGGACCGAACAATCAGCCCCAGCATTTT. Protein sequence: CASSTRGPNNQPQHF.

The chain joins TRBV10-3 to TRBJ1-2; D remains unclear. Trimming left V 5 bases short and J 4 bases short, with 5 bases between. The CDR3 covers 11 residues. Per the germline V gene, CDR1 is ENHRY and CDR2 is SYGVKD. The CDR3 protein is CAISWLYGYTF. The CDR3, as DNA: TGTGCCATCAGTTGGCTCTATGGCTACACCTTC.

This rearrangement joins TRBV7-9 to TRBJ2-1; no clear D. CDR1 is SEHNR, CDR2 FQNEAQ, per germline (reference sequence). Between the trimmed V and J ends, which lost 2 bases and 0 bases, there was a span of 8 bases. This CDR3 has 15 amino acids. For the CDR3, the DNA is TGTGCCAGCAGCTTAAGGCGGAGCTCCTACAATGAGCAGTTCTTC. It translates to CASSLRRSSYNEQFF.

This sequence joins TRBV5-1 and TRBJ2-3; 16 positions match TRBD2. J gave up 1 base and V 3 bases, and 8 bases lay outside the gene matches. There are 19 residues in the CDR3. The germline gives CDR1 SGHRS, CDR2 YFSETQ. CDR3 nucleotides: TGCGCCAGCAGCTCGGGACTAGCGGGAGGGGTCTCCCGCACAGATACGCAGTATTTT. This encodes CASSSGLAGGVSRTDTQYF.

The rearrangement links TRBV28 to TRBJ2-7; possible D gene TRBD2, 6 bases. Germline V gene lookup returns CDR1 MDHEN and CDR2 SYDVKM. The ends were cut back, 5 bases at V and 3 bases at J, with 17 bases in the middle. The CDR3 loop spans 15 amino acids. As DNA, the CDR3 is TGTGCCAGCAGTGGGGCGCGGGAAAGACTCTACGAGCAGTACTTC. Translating it yields CASSGARERLYEQYF.

The V and J genes are TRBV11-3 and TRBJ1-3; TRBD1 might be the D (6 bases). The CDR3 spans 16 residues. V lost 5 bases to trimming and J lost 0 bases, with 14 bases between them. CDR1 is SGHNT, CDR2 YENEEA, per germline. The CDR3 sequence: CASSLEGQLSGNTIYF. CDR3 coding DNA: TGTGCCAGCAGCCTCGAGGGACAACTCTCTGGAAACACCATATATTTT.

This clone appeared a single time. J is TRBJ2-3 and V is TRBV11-2, with D hard to call. From germline, CDR1 is SGHAT and CDR2 FQNNGV. The CDR3 covers 13 residues. V shed 5 bases and J shed 2 bases, with 8 bases lying between them. The CDR3: CASSRDHTDTQYF. The CDR3 DNA reads TGTGCCAGCAGCCGCGATCACACAGATACGCAGTATTTT.

This chain uses TRBV30 with TRBJ1-5, with D possibly being TRBD1 (5 bases). This CDR3 is built from 14 residues. Germline V gives CDR1 GTSNPN, CDR2 SVGIG (reference sequence). V was shortened by 0 bases and J by 2 bases, with 8 bases between the two germline ends. The CDR3 loop is CAWSVEQGNQPQHF. The CDR3 nucleotides read TGTGCCTGGAGTGTAGAACAGGGCAATCAGCCCCAGCATTTT.

This clone was counted between two and nine times. The V call is TRBV5-4, the J call TRBJ2-7; possible D gene TRBD1, 5 bases. Germline V CDR1 and CDR2: SGHNT, YYREEE (reference sequence). This CDR3 is 13 amino acids long. V shed 7 bases and J shed 5 bases, with 16 bases lying between them. CDR3 DNA: TGTGCCAGCTCCACTTCCGACAGAAACGAGCAGTACTTC. This codes for CASSTSDRNEQYF.

V usage is TRBV6-6 and J usage is TRBJ2-7, with 11 bases lining up with TRBD2. V was clipped by 6 bases and J by 6 bases; unmatched bases: 7. CDR3 length equals 14 residues. Germline V gene data show CDR1 as MNHNY and CDR2 as SVGAGI (reference sequence). CDR3 region: CASSQFGTSGEQYF. The DNA of the CDR3 is TGTGCCAGCAGCCAATTCGGGACTAGCGGCGAGCAGTACTTC.

The chain is built from TRBV2 and TRBJ2-7; the match to TRBD1 covers 8 bases. The germline V gene has CDR1 SNHLY and CDR2 FYNNEI. This CDR3 region has 14 residues. The V and J ends lost 5 bases and 9 bases, in that order; junction bases with no gene match: 12. CDR3 region: CASSSGQAVWGQYF. The CDR3, as DNA: TGTGCCAGCAGTTCGGGACAGGCGGTATGGGGGCAGTACTTC.

The chain recombines TRBV7-2 with TRBJ1-2; the match to TRBD1 covers 9 bases. This CDR3 contains 15 residues. V was pared by 5 bases and J by 2 bases, with 6 bases of the junction left unmatched. The germline CDR1 and CDR2 sequences are SGHTA and FQGNSA. The CDR3 sequence is CASSPGTGKNYGYTF. The CDR3 DNA reads as TGTGCCAGCAGCCCCGGGACAGGGAAAAACTATGGCTACACCTTC.

This sequence joins TRBV5-4 and TRBJ2-3; 8 bases agree with TRBD2. The trim removed 1 base at V and 1 base at J, leaving 5 bases unmatched. Germline V CDR1 and CDR2: SGHNT, YYREEE (reference sequence). The CDR3 totals 16 residues. The CDR3 DNA sequence: TGTGCCAGCAGCTTGCGAGCGGGAGTGGGCACAGATACGCAGTATTTT. The encoded protein is CASSLRAGVGTDTQYF.

The V call is TRBV7-9, the J call TRBJ2-2; D call uncertain. The CDR3 contains 12 residues. Trimming removed 5 bases at V and 3 bases at J, with 4 bases between. CDR1 SEHNR and CDR2 FQNEAQ come from the germline V gene (reference sequence). The CDR3 DNA sequence: TGTGCCAGCAGCAGCGACACCGGGGAGCTGTTTTTT. Translated: CASSSDTGELFF.

The genes are TRBV2 and TRBJ1-2, with D unclear. Germline V CDR1 and CDR2: SNHLY, FYNNEI. Trimming pared 5 bases from V and 3 bases from J, leaving 10 bases between. The CDR3 loop spans 13 amino acids. CDR3 coding DNA: TGTGCCAGCAGTATTGAACGGGACTATGGCTACACCTTC. Translation gives CASSIERDYGYTF.

The chain employs TRBV27 and TRBJ2-1; D remains ambiguous. V shed 7 bases and J shed 0 bases, with 10 bases lying between them. The CDR3 covers 14 residues. Looked up from germline, CDR1 is MNHEY and CDR2 is SMNVEV (reference sequence). The chain's CDR3 is CASKELYSYNEQFF. The CDR3 DNA follows: TGTGCCAGCAAGGAGCTCTACTCCTACAATGAGCAGTTCTTC.

The chain has TRBV5-1 and TRBJ2-2; 13 nucleotides match TRBD2. Germline loops: CDR1 SGHRS, CDR2 YFSETQ. This CDR3 region has 17 residues. Trimming at V came to 4 bases and at J to 0 bases, leaving 3 bases not matched to a gene. The DNA for the CDR3 is TGCGCCAGCAGCCAAGGACTAGCGGGAGCGAACACCGGGGAGCTGTTTTTT. Amino acid sequence: CASSQGLAGANTGELFF.

The chain has TRBV5-1 and TRBJ2-3, with 8 bases fitting TRBD1. V lost 4 bases to trimming and J lost 3 bases; unmatched junction nucleotides: 10. This CDR3 is built from 16 residues. Germline CDR1 and CDR2: SGHRS and YFSETQ. CDR3 in DNA: TGCGCCAGCAGCGTTACAGGGGGAGGTGGGACAGATACGCAGTATTTT. It codes for CASSVTGGGGTDTQYF.

The chain links TRBV7-2 to TRBJ1-2; D gene ambiguous. The CDR3 is made up of 14 amino acids. Trimming stripped 3 bases from V and 4 bases from J, with 12 bases between. Germline V gene lookup returns CDR1 SGHTA and CDR2 FQGNSA. CDR3 sequence reads: CASSLSGIFYGYTF. The CDR3 DNA follows: TGTGCCAGCAGCTTGTCCGGGATTTTCTATGGCTACACCTTC. Drawing the rest from reference TRBV7-2 and TRBJ1-2, the complete variable domain is GAGVSQSPSNKVTEKGKDVELRCDPISGHTALYWYRQSLGQGLEFLIYFQGNSAPDKSGLPSDRFSAERTGGSVSTLTIQRTQQEDSAVYLCASSLSGIFYGYTFGSGTRLTVV.

This chain links TRBV2 with TRBJ2-5; TRBD1 matches 7 bases. Looked up from germline, CDR1 is SNHLY and CDR2 is FYNNEI. The CDR3 extends over 13 amino acids. V dropped 5 bases and J dropped 4; count of bases not matched to a gene: 4. CDR3 amino acids: CASSRQGLETQYF. The CDR3 bases are TGTGCCAGCAGTCGACAGGGTTTAGAGACCCAGTACTTC.

V gene TRBV5-1 combines with J gene TRBJ2-7, with 8 bases lining up with TRBD1. V lost 5 bases and J lost 6; bases outside the gene matches: 13. Germline CDR1 is SGHRS and CDR2 is YFSETQ. This CDR3 region has 15 residues. The CDR3 spells CASRARTGFMREQYF. The DNA for the CDR3 is TGCGCCAGCAGGGCCAGGACAGGGTTTATGCGCGAGCAGTACTTC.

This chain links TRBV19 with TRBJ1-5, with D possibly being TRBD1 (5 bases). V shed 5 bases and J shed 5 bases, with 10 bases lying between them. The CDR3 is made up of 13 amino acids. The germline V gene encodes CDR1 LNHDA and CDR2 SQIVND (reference sequence). CDR3 protein: CASSARGYQPQHF. The CDR3 DNA sequence: TGTGCCAGTAGTGCAAGGGGTTATCAGCCCCAGCATTTT.

The sample holds a few counts of this clone. This sequence joins TRBV7-9 and TRBJ2-2; possible D gene TRBD1, 6 bases. The CDR3 extends over 17 amino acids. Trimming took off 1 base at V and 2 bases at J, with 14 bases between the two ends. From germline, CDR1 is SEHNR and CDR2 FQNEAQ (reference sequence). CDR3 amino acids: CASSLVSGAINTGELFF. CDR3 sequence (DNA): TGTGCCAGCAGCTTAGTTTCAGGGGCTATCAACACCGGGGAGCTGTTTTTT.

The rearrangement links TRBV19 to TRBJ2-2, with 10 positions matching TRBD2. J was trimmed by 4 bases and V by 9 bases; bases with no gene match: 8. The CDR3 extends over 15 amino acids. Germline CDR1 reads LNHDA; CDR2 reads SQIVND (reference sequence). CDR3 sequence (DNA): TGTGCCAGCAGGACGGGACTAGCGACCACCGGGGAGCTGTTTTTT. It specifies CASRTGLATTGELFF.

A remark on this clone: A read error may produce the germline difference seen at one junction end. V gene TRBV28 combines with J gene TRBJ2-7; 9 bases are a match to TRBD1. This CDR3 spans 16 amino acids. Germline values: CDR1 MDHEN, CDR2 SYDVKM. DNA for the CDR3: TGTGCCGGCAGTTTAGAAGGGACAGGGAAATCCTACGAGCAGTACTTC. Its protein is CAGSLEGTGKSYEQYF.

The chain couples TRBV4-2 to TRBJ1-5; D uncertain. Germline V gives CDR1 LGHNA, CDR2 YNFKEQ. The CDR3 extends over 15 amino acids. The germline V and J ends were trimmed by 1 base and 2 bases, with 9 bases remaining between them. Here the CDR3 DNA reads TGTGCCAGCAGCCAAGGGGTCTACGGCAATCAGCCCCAGCATTTT. It translates to CASSQGVYGNQPQHF.